This TCR beta chain emerged from a study of identical twins. TCRdb re-called the 5' RACE reads with MiXCR, one entry per CDR3 protein. The sample holds 700,000 or so distinct CDR3 sequences, more than 6.5% seen once. With respect to this clonotype: The antigen is not known.

Study-level points and caveats: In drawing conclusions, the study used cross-sectional statistical analysis and did not follow the same donors.

The CDR3 covers 15 residues. Germline CDR1 and CDR2: SGDLS and YYNGEE. Trimming pared 2 bases from V and 4 bases from J, leaving 12 bases between. These data also formed part of another study, on yellow fever vaccine responses in identical twins.

The clonotype originates from a woman aged 18-35 years in good health. The chain recombines TRBV9 with TRBJ2-2; D gene ambiguous. The sequenced sample consisted of PBMCs. The DNA of the CDR3 is TGTGCCAGCAGCGTTTTCGGCAGACTCACCGGGGAGCTGTTTTTT. It yields the protein CASSVFGRLTGELFF. The full variable domain, with the rest looked up from reference TRBV9 and TRBJ2-2, is DSGVTQTPKHLITATGQRVTLRCSPRSGDLSVYWYQQSLDQGLQFLIQYYNGEERAKGNILERFSAQQFPDLHSELNLSSLELGDSALYFCASSVFGRLTGELFFGEGSRLTVL.